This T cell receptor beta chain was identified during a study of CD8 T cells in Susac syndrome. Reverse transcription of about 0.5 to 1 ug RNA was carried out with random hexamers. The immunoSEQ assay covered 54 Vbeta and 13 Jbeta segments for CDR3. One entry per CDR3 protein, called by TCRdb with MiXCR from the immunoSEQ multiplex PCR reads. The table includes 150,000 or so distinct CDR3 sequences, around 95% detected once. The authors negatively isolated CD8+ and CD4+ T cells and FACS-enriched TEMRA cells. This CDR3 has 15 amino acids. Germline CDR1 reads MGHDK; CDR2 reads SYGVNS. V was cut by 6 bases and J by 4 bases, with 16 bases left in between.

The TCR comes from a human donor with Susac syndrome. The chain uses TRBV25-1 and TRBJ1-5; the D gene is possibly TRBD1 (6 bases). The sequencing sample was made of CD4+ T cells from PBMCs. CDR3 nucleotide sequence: TGTGCCAGCAGCTGGTCCGGGACACCGAATCAGCCCCAGCATTTT. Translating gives CASSWSGTPNQPQHF.